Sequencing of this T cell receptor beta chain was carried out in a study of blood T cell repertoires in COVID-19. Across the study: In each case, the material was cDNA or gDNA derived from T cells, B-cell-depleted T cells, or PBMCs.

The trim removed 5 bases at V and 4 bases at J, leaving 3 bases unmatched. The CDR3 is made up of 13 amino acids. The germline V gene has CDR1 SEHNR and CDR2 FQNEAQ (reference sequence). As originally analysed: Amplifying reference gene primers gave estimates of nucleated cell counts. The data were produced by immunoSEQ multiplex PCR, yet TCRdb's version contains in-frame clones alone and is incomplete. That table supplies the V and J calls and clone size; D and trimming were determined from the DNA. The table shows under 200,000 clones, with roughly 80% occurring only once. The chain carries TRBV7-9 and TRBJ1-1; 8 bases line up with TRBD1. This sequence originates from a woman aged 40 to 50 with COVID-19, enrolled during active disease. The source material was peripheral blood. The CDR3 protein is CASSVTGGTEAFF. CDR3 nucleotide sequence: TGTGCCAGCAGCGTAACAGGGGGCACTGAAGCTTTCTTT.